This TCR beta chain was sequenced for a study of blood T cell repertoires in COVID-19. This clone has only one observation. Clones were read by immunoSEQ multiplex PCR, and TCRdb kept only the in-frame ones, dropping some. The sample lists approximately 130,000 clones; 55% to 75% were seen once. CDR1 MNHEY and CDR2 SVGAGI come from the germline V gene. The CDR3 has 14 residues. The V end lost 5 bases, the J end lost 3 bases, and 13 bases lay between the germline ends. This sequence was found in a woman aged 70-85 years with acute or convalescent COVID-19. V usage is TRBV6-5 and J usage is TRBJ2-5, with D tentatively TRBD1 (5 bases). The material sequenced was peripheral blood. The CDR3 nucleotides read TGTGCCAGCAGTACAAGCCTAGGGGAAGAGACCCAGTACTTC. It encodes CASSTSLGEETQYF.